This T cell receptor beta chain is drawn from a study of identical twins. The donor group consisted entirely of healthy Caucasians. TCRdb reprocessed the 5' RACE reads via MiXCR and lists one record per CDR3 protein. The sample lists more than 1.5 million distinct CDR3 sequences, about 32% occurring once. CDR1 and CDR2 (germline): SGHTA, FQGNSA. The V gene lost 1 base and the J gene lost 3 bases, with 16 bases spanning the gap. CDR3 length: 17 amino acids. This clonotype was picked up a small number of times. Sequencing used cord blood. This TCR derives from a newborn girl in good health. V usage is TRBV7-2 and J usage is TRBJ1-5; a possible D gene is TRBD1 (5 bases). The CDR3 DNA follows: TGTGCCAGCAGCTTAGAAACGACAGCCATTCTCAATCAGCCCCAGCATTTT. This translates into CASSLETTAILNQPQHF.